Here is one T cell receptor beta chain with its context. Antigen: not known. This sample is drawn from a study of cytomegalovirus exposure and HLA in healthy donors. Study outcomes and limitations: The authors confirmed in vitro that three CMV-associated chains were specific for CMV antigens.

A multiplex PCR was run with 60 Vbeta primers and 13 Jbeta primers. Using immunoSEQ multiplex PCR, the repertoire was profiled, and TCRdb retains in-frame clones only, with some absent. The data hold over 100,000 clones, with 78% observed a single time. This receptor was identified in a woman in her 30s in good health and CMV-seropositive. Sequences were obtained from PBMCs.

The CDR3 loop is CASSPFTQATNEKLFF. CDR3 sequence (DNA): TGTGCCAGCTCACCATTTACTCAAGCAACTAATGAAAAACTGTTTTTT. The rearrangement links TRBV18 to TRBJ1-4; D gene uncertain. The CDR3 extends over 16 amino acids. The germline CDR1 and CDR2 sequences are KGHSH and LQKENI. V lost 2 bases and J 0 bases, leaving 10 bases between the germline ends.